Shown below are 19 T cell receptor beta chains from a single sample sequenced in a study of blood T cell repertoires in COVID-19. The assay was immunoSEQ multiplex PCR, and TCRdb's table has in-frame clones only and misses some. The sample has approximately 170,000 clones, 86% seen once; the top ten hold over 7%. Sequencing was performed on peripheral blood. The source of these receptors is a woman aged 80 or over in a cohort sampled during active or convalescent COVID-19.

V gene TRBV7-2 combines with J gene TRBJ2-1; 8 nucleotides agree with TRBD2. The CDR3 contains 16 residues. The germline V gene has CDR1 SGHTA and CDR2 FQGNSA. The ends lost 4 bases at V and 3 bases at J; junction bases unmatched: 8. This CDR3 reads CASSSQGLGGYNEQFF. CDR3 bases: TGTGCCAGCAGCTCCCAGGGACTAGGCGGCTACAATGAGCAGTTCTTC. The full variable domain, in which reference TRBV7-2 and TRBJ2-1 provide the parts outside the CDR3, is GAGVSQSPSNKVTEKGKDVELRCDPISGHTALYWYRQSLGQGLEFLIYFQGNSAPDKSGLPSDRFSAERTGGSVSTLTIQRTQQEDSAVYLCASSSQGLGGYNEQFFGPGTRLTVL.

This clone has a single count. J is TRBJ2-1 and V is TRBV25-1; 11 nucleotides line up with TRBD2. Unmatched junction bases numbered 6, after V lost 7 bases and J lost 7 bases. From germline, CDR1 is MGHDK and CDR2 SYGVNS. The length of the CDR3 is 14 residues. CDR3 region: CASIFSGRENEQFF. For the CDR3, the DNA is TGTGCCAGCATATTTAGCGGGAGGGAGAATGAGCAGTTCTTC. Complete variable domain (other parts from reference TRBV25-1 and TRBJ2-1): EADIYQTPRYLVIGTGKKITLECSQTMGHDKMYWYQQDPGMELHLIHYSYGVNSTEKGDLSSESTVSRIRTEHFPLTLESARPSHTSQYLCASIFSGRENEQFFGPGTRLTVL.

V gene TRBV28 combines with J gene TRBJ2-3; TRBD2 matches 10 bases. Germline CDR1 is MDHEN and CDR2 is SYDVKM. The CDR3 covers 17 residues. J was trimmed by 0 bases and V by 5 bases; bases with no gene match: 8. The CDR3 protein is CASSPKGLAQSTDTQYF. The CDR3 nucleotides read TGTGCCAGCAGTCCCAAGGGACTAGCGCAGAGCACAGATACGCAGTATTTT. Together with reference TRBV28 and TRBJ2-3, the CDR3 gives the full variable domain: DVKVTQSSRYLVKRTGEKVFLECVQDMDHENMFWYRQDPGLGLRLIYFSYDVKMKEKGDIPEGYSVSREKKERFSLILESASTNQTSMYLCASSPKGLAQSTDTQYFGPGTRLTVL.

J is TRBJ2-5 and V is TRBV2; 7 nucleotides align to TRBD2. V trimming: 2 bases; J trimming: 0 bases; junction bases outside the gene matches: 6. The CDR3 consists of 16 residues. CDR1 and CDR2 from the germline V gene are SNHLY and FYNNEI. CDR3 DNA sequence: TGTGCCAGCAGTGAAATGTGGGGGGGGTACCAAGAGACCCAGTACTTC. As protein: CASSEMWGGYQETQYF.

The chain joins TRBV15 to TRBJ2-7; TRBD1 might be the D (6 bases). V was cut by 0 bases and J by 4 bases, with 7 bases left in between. This CDR3 contains 13 residues. Per germline, CDR1 LNHNV and CDR2 YYDKDF (reference sequence). CDR3 DNA sequence: TGTGCCACCAGCAGAGATCAGGGGTACGAGCAGTACGTC. Protein sequence: CATSRDQGYEQYV.

The gene calls are TRBV27 and TRBJ2-3, with D tentatively TRBD1 (5 bases). Germline V gives CDR1 MNHEY, CDR2 SMNVEV (reference sequence). V lost 6 bases, J lost 2 bases, and 9 bases lay in between. This CDR3 contains 13 residues. CDR3 in amino acids: CASRGRVTDTQYF. As DNA, the CDR3 is TGTGCCAGCAGGGGCAGGGTCACAGATACGCAGTATTTT.

This chain connects TRBV19 to TRBJ1-2; D perhaps matches TRBD1 (6 bases). The germline V gene encodes CDR1 LNHDA and CDR2 SQIVND (reference sequence). V was trimmed by 3 bases and J by 2 bases, leaving 16 bases between them. The CDR3 spans 16 residues. The CDR3 loop reads CASSIGQGTANYGYTF. Here the CDR3 DNA reads TGTGCCAGTAGTATCGGGCAGGGGACCGCCAACTATGGCTACACCTTC.

This clone is a singleton in its sample. The V call is TRBV10-3, the J call TRBJ2-1; 11 nucleotides agree with TRBD2. Trimming cost V 0 bases and J 7 bases; bases outside gene matches: 8. Per germline, CDR1 ENHRY and CDR2 SYGVKD. This CDR3 has 17 residues. In DNA, the CDR3 is TGTGCCATCAGTGAGTCGGTAGCGGGGGGGCCGCGGAATGAGCAGTTCTTC. Amino acid sequence: CAISESVAGGPRNEQFF.

The chain recombines TRBV6-5 with TRBJ1-5; no definite D call. V shed 5 bases and J shed 2 bases, with 10 bases lying between them. Germline V gives CDR1 MNHEY, CDR2 SVGAGI. The CDR3 contains 14 residues. Here the CDR3 reads CASSTYIGNQPQHF. CDR3 in DNA: TGTGCCAGCAGTACCTATATCGGCAATCAGCCCCAGCATTTT.

This chain connects TRBV10-3 to TRBJ1-1, with 8 bases fitting TRBD1. The CDR3 loop spans 16 amino acids. Germline-derived CDR1 and CDR2 are ENHRY and SYGVKD. Trimming removed 4 bases from V and 8 bases from J; junction bases left unmatched: 15. This CDR3 reads CAISAGQGAAGGEAFF. DNA for the CDR3: TGTGCCATCAGTGCCGGGCAGGGGGCGGCAGGAGGGGAAGCTTTCTTT.

With regard to this clone: A junction boundary mismatches the germline segment, possibly from a read error. V is TRBV7-7 and J is TRBJ2-2; 8 bases fit TRBD1. From germline, CDR1 is SSHAT and CDR2 FNYEAQ (reference sequence). CDR3 length equals 14 residues. This CDR3 is CASSAQGATGELFF. The CDR3 coding sequence is TGTGCTAGCAGCGCCCAGGGGGCGACCGGGGAGCTGTTTTTT.

V gene TRBV24-1 combines with J gene TRBJ1-2, with 9 bases aligning to TRBD1. The trim removed 1 base at V and 0 bases at J, leaving 2 bases unmatched. CDR1 KGHDR and CDR2 SFDVKD come from the germline V gene. The CDR3 covers 16 residues. The CDR3 nucleotides are TGTGCCACCAGTGATTTCGGGACAGGGTCTAACTATGGCTACACCTTC. It encodes CATSDFGTGSNYGYTF.

The sample holds one count of this clone. Other DNA sequences within the sample encode an identical CDR3. This chain connects TRBV2 to TRBJ2-1; 10 bases fit TRBD2. Germline loops: CDR1 SNHLY, CDR2 FYNNEI. The ends lost 8 bases at V and 4 bases at J; junction bases unmatched: 5. The CDR3 is 14 residues long. In DNA form, the CDR3 reads TGTGCCAGCCGAAGGACTAGCGGTTACAATGAGCAGTTCTTC. As protein: CASRRTSGYNEQFF.

V gene TRBV3-1 (or the pseudogene TRBV3-2) combines with J gene TRBJ2-1, with TRBD2 matching over 7 bases. CDR1 and CDR2 from the germline V gene are LGHDT and YNNKEL (reference sequence). The CDR3 runs to 17 residues. Germline trimming cut 1 base from V and 6 bases from J; bases unmatched to any gene: 12. The CDR3, as DNA: TGTGCCAGCAGCCAAGTTCTTGGCGGGAGTTCAGCCAATGAGCAGTTCTTC. It codes for CASSQVLGGSSANEQFF.

The rearrangement uses TRBV6-6 and TRBJ2-7; TRBD1 matches at 7 bases. The CDR3 consists of 12 residues. In germline, CDR1 is MNHNY, CDR2 SVGAGI (reference sequence). The V segment lost 6 bases and the J segment 5 bases; nucleotides outside the gene matches: 4. CDR3 in DNA: TGTGCCAGCAGCCTTACAGGGGACGAGCAGTACTTC. Its protein is CASSLTGDEQYF.

This clone was counted between two and nine times. The chain links TRBV29-1 to TRBJ2-3, with TRBD1 matching 7 bases. The CDR3 is 13 amino acids. V shed 6 bases and J 1 base; nucleotides not matched to a gene: 4. CDR1 is SQVTM and CDR2 is ANQGSEA in the germline V gene. CDR3 bases: TGCAGCGTGGAAACAGGGGGCACAGATACGCAGTATTTT. This sequence encodes CSVETGGTDTQYF.

The chain uses TRBV15 and TRBJ1-5, with D possibly being TRBD1 (5 bases). Trimming took 0 bases from V and 1 from J, leaving 16 bases between them. The CDR3 is 18 residues long. Germline lookup yields CDR1 LNHNV and CDR2 YYDKDF (reference sequence). The CDR3 DNA is TGTGCCACCAGCAGAGATCGGATAGGGGCGCAGAGCAATCAGCCCCAGCATTTT. Its translation is CATSRDRIGAQSNQPQHF.

The genes are TRBV5-1 and TRBJ2-2; 10 positions match TRBD1. Per the germline V gene, CDR1 is SGHRS and CDR2 is YFSETQ. The CDR3 runs 15 residues. The J segment lost 4 bases and the V segment lost 7 bases, leaving 7 bases of the junction unmatched. This chain's CDR3 is CASYKRDRGTGELFF. DNA for the CDR3: TGCGCCAGCTACAAGCGGGACAGGGGCACCGGGGAGCTGTTTTTT.

The rearrangement uses TRBV5-6 and TRBJ2-4; TRBD2 is a possible D gene (5 bases). The CDR3 length is 16 residues. Trimming pared 1 base from V and 0 bases from J, leaving 11 bases between. The V gene's germline CDR1 is SGHDT and CDR2 YYEEEE. CDR3 region: CASSLQAVLAKNIQYF. The DNA for the CDR3 is TGTGCCAGCAGCTTGCAAGCGGTACTAGCCAAAAACATTCAGTACTTC.